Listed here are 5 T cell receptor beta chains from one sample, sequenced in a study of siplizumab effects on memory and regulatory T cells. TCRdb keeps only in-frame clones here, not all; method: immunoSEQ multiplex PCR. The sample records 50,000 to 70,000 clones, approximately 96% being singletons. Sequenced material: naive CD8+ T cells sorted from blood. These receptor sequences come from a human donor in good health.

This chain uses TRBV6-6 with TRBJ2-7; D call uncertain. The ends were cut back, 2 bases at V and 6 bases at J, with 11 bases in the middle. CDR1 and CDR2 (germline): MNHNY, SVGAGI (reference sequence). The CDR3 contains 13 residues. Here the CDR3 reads CASSYEDGLEQYF. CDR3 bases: TGTGCCAGCAGTTACGAGGACGGCCTCGAGCAGTACTTC.

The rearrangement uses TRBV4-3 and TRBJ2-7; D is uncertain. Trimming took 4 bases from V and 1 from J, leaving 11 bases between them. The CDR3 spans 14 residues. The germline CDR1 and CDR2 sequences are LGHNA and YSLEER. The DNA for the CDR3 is TGCGCCAGCAGCCCCCGGCTATTATCCTACGAGCAGTACTTC. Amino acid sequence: CASSPRLLSYEQYF.

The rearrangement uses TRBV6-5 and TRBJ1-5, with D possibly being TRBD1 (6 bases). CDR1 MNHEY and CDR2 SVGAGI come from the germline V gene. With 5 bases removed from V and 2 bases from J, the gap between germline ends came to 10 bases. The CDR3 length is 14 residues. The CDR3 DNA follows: TGTGCCAGCAGTCTCAGGGGTGGCAATCAGCCCCAGCATTTT. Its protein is CASSLRGGNQPQHF.

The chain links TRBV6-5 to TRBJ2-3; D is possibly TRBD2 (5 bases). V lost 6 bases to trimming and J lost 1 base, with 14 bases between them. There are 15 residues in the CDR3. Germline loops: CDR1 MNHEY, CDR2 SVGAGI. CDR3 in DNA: TGTGCCAGCAGGACGGCGGACTCCCGCACAGATACGCAGTATTTT. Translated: CASRTADSRTDTQYF.

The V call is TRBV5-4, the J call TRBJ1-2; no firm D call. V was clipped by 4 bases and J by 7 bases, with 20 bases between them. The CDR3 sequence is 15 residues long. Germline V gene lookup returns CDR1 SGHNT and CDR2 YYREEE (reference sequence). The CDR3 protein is CASSLTWATRGGYTF. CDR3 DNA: TGTGCCAGCAGCCTGACGTGGGCGACCCGTGGTGGCTACACCTTC.